These T cell receptor beta chains were read from a single sample in a study of cytomegalovirus exposure and HLA in healthy donors. Here immunoSEQ multiplex PCR was the method, and the copy in TCRdb shows in-frame clones only, minus some. This table has 150,000 to 200,000 clones, about 82% appearing once. Sequences were obtained from PBMCs. Receptors originate from a male donor in good health and CMV-seronegative. Each CDR3 is given without its conserved first and last residue. Only part of the rows carry a size: once, few, many, or a class if the clone is expanded.

abundance	v_gene	j_gene	CDR3aa
NA	TRBV4-1	TRBJ2-3	ASTRVGLAGFTDTQY
NA	TRBV30	TRBJ2-2	AWGSDRGNTGELF
NA	TRBV29-1	TRBJ1-2	SVEEGAKGAYGYT
NA	TRBV7-6	TRBJ1-3	ASSLAPQGRAGNTIY
few	TRBV30	TRBJ1-6	AWISTANSPLH
NA	TRBV6-5	TRBJ2-7	ASSYGDTYEQY
NA	TRBV18	TRBJ2-1	ASSPLRQGGNNEQF
NA	TRBV28	TRBJ1-2	ASSPRRGRPGGYT
NA	TRBV5-1	TRBJ2-1	ASSSPAGGNNEQF
NA	TRBV7-6	TRBJ2-5	ASSLEARGQETQY
NA	TRBV29-1	TRBJ2-1	SVAAGLGINEQF
NA	TRBV2	TRBJ2-7	ASSGRNLGSYEQY
NA	TRBV6-5	TRBJ2-7	ASTRGVEQY
NA	TRBV30	TRBJ1-1	AWNRAGTEAF
once	TRBV11-3	TRBJ2-6	ASSAGTRSGANVLT
NA	TRBV18	TRBJ2-7	ASSLPGQLSEQY
NA	TRBV29-1	NA	SVEWPSGSLGEQY
NA	TRBV7-3	TRBJ1-5	ASSLSRGQPQH
NA	TRBV28	TRBJ1-5	ASSLGRRGRGNQPQH